This TCR beta chain was profiled in a study of shared clonotypes between healthy human individuals. Data came from immunoSEQ multiplex PCR; TCRdb stores just in-frame clones and leaves some out. The sample lists roughly 2.6 million clones; around nine tenths were seen once. Germline CDR1 is SGHTA and CDR2 is FQGNSA. The CDR3 is 14 residues long. Between the trimmed V and J ends, which lost 1 base and 0 bases, there was a span of 6 bases. Of note for this clone: This sample also contains other DNA sequences that code for the same CDR3.

Sequencing input: naive CD4+ T cells sorted from blood. Subset noted: CD45RA+ positively selected. The sequence derives from a man between 18 and 35 years old in good health. The chain is built from TRBV7-2 and TRBJ1-2, with D unclear. This CDR3 reads CASSLVATNYGYTF. CDR3 DNA sequence: TGTGCCAGCAGCTTAGTCGCGACTAACTATGGCTACACCTTC.